This T cell receptor (beta chain) came from a study of T cell responses to AZD1222 COVID-19 vaccine (TCRdb year 2021). Regarding the complete study: AZD1222 recipients with second doses at about 4 weeks or about 12 weeks were pooled, because spike-specific TCR depth and breadth did not differ between schedules. TCR sequencing was performed for over 230 trial participants, of whom roughly 200 were given two doses of AZD1222 and 26 were given two doses of MenACWY control vaccine. Trial participants were enrolled into age subgroups of 18-55, 56-69 and 70-plus years, which contained 148, 28 and 57 TCR-sequenced participants, respectively.

Overall results and qualifications from the work: Because no day 14 peak-response samples were available, the repertoires could be characterized only after the peak T cell response. In the small 56-69-year group, the increase in depth fell short of significance, most likely because of low power. Most participants were white British and females outnumbered males, and the authors suggested that clonal diversity may have been underestimated. The vaccine-associated CD4 TCRs covered the entire spike protein, and the dominant responses fell in regions 160-218 and 743-854. Spike-specific TCR breadth and depth rose significantly after two AZD1222 doses compared with day 0 and with MenACWY recipients. Conclusions about previously exposed vaccinees are limited, since just a handful of AZD1222 recipients were seropositive for SARS-CoV-2 at baseline. Epitopes outside the regions mutated in the B.1.351 and B.1.1.7 variants were reportedly recognized by nearly half of the unique spike-specific TCRs.

V and J lose 0 bases and 7 bases, and a span of 13 bases separates them. Counted from cysteine to phenylalanine, this CDR3 has 14 amino acids. This entry keeps only the CDR3 DNA: 42 bases, framed from base 1. CDR1 and CDR2 are read off the germline V gene as MNHEY and SVGAGI. A word on this clone: Its antigen specificity is not known. No much larger clonotype is one base removed from it; base qualities were not supplied.

The label giving this sample's time point can be read as: baseline before first vaccination. Samples from vaccinated people were obtained from the UK trials COV001 and COV002, which included a single-blind randomized controlled phase 2/3 trial of AZD1222 (ChAdOx1 nCoV-19) in healthy adults. Trial participant PBMC samples were collected at day 0 and day 28 after the second dose for TCRbeta chain sequencing. The CDR3 regions of human TCRbeta chains were subjected to immunosequencing. The original pipeline was this. Repertoire TCRs were matched against a reference library of SARS-CoV-2-specific TCRs generated with the MIRA antigen-specificity platform. Breadth meant the fraction of unique TCRs that were SARS-CoV-2-associated, whereas depth meant the fraction of total T cells that were SARS-CoV-2-associated. Using the MIRA data, every spike-specific TCR was mapped to the spike region that the TCR reacted to and assigned to either a CD4 or a CD8 class. Log10-transformed breadth and depth values were compared by one-way ANOVA with Sidak's multiple comparisons tests. TCRdb took this table from immuneACCESS and kept in-frame rearrangements with V and J called. Such tables lack part of the clones; where checked against another copy, unresolved V genes explain under half of the gap, and the rest is unexplained. V and J calls and clone size come straight from that table; D and trimming were deduced from the DNA. This sample has about 53,000 clones in its table, and around 84% of those were observed once. The top ten clones comprise approximately 30% of the sample.

The V gene is TRBV6-5 and the J gene is TRBJ2-7, and the D gene may be TRBD2, 6 bases matching. The material was peripheral blood, obtained on day 0 of AZD1222 vaccination. The receptor was derived from an adult in good health. CDR3 sequence: CASSYSKEAGEQYF. The bases read TGTGCCAGCAGTTACTCGAAAGAGGCGGGAGAGCAGTACTTC.